This TCR beta chain derives from a study of blood T cell repertoires in COVID-19 (dated by TCRdb to the early 2020s). At the level of the whole study: Samples covering the acute and convalescent phases of COVID-19 were provided by collaborators in the United States, Italy and Spain. The material from the prospective study consisted of cDNA or gDNA derived from T cells, B-cell-depleted T cells, or PBMCs. Deeply sampled blood TCRbeta repertoires from subjects exposed to, actively infected with, or recovered from COVID-19 were included in the dataset. The repertoires were released in a freely available public database intended as a resource for research on the immune response to SARS-CoV-2. The samples were drawn from the first 160 participants of the ongoing ImmuneRACE study and from 1,200 or so subjects provided by 6 global collaborators. Sample metadata almost always included a de-identified subject ID, COVID-19 status, age in years and sex. Where available, HLA class I and class II types were obtained from metadata supplied by the sample provider rather than from assay-based typing. Study-level results and caveats: The quantity of clinical and demographic metadata differed by source and by participant and was supplied without curation.

TCRbeta CDR3 regions were amplified from genomic DNA using the immunoSEQ Assay, a bias-controlled multiplex PCR. As for how the authors treated the data: The number of nucleated cells in each sample was estimated by amplification of reference gene primers within the assay. Sequence reads were collapsed and filtered to measure the absolute abundance of every unique TCRbeta CDR3 rearrangement. Productive Simpson clonality was computed per sample as the square root of Simpson's diversity index over productive rearrangements. TCRdb retrieved this table from immuneACCESS and kept in-frame rearrangements only. Not all clones are present; in checked studies, unresolved V genes account for under half, and no reason is known for the remainder. The V and J calls and clone size come from that table; D and trimming were worked out from the DNA. The sample yields about 370,000 clones; more than 70% were counted once. Clones ranked in the top ten supply around 3% of the sample.

Including the terminal cysteine and phenylalanine, the CDR3 comprises 14 residues. The DNA shown is the 42-base CDR3, in frame from base 1. From the germline V gene, CDR1 is SGHRS and CDR2 is YFSETQ. Trimmed from V: 4 bases; trimmed from J: 2 bases; junction bases lacking a gene match: 4. One collaborating source in Seattle enrolled patients during active infection and followed them longitudinally through the course of disease. Each collaborating institution followed its own protocols to collect whole blood in K2EDTA tubes. For TCRbeta analysis, collaborators shipped samples in one of three forms: frozen whole blood, isolated PBMCs, or DNA extracted from either of those sample types. This clone was observed a handful of times. What antigen it recognizes has not been identified. It has no much larger one-base neighbor in the sample; base qualities were not kept.

The clonotype originates from a woman aged 30 to 39 with COVID-19, enrolled during active disease. Source material: peripheral blood. The chain couples TRBV5-1 to TRBJ2-3; the junction holds 7 bases that match TRBD1. The bases read TGCGCCAGCAGCCGAGGGACAGCCACAGATACGCAGTATTTT. This gives the protein CASSRGTATDTQYF.